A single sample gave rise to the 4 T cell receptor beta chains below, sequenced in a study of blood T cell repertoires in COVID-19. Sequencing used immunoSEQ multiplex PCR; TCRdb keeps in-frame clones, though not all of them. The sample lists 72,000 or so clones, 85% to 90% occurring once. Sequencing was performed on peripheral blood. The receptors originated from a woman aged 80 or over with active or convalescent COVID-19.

CDR3 coding DNA: TGTGCCAGCAGCTTATTGGGCAGGGGAATCTATGGCTACACCTTC. As protein: CASSLLGRGIYGYTF. This chain uses TRBV7-8 with TRBJ1-2, with a possible D match to TRBD1 (6 bases). This CDR3 spans 15 amino acids. Germline-derived CDR1 and CDR2 are SGHVS and FQNEAQ. V was trimmed by 2 bases and J by 4 bases, leaving 14 bases between them.

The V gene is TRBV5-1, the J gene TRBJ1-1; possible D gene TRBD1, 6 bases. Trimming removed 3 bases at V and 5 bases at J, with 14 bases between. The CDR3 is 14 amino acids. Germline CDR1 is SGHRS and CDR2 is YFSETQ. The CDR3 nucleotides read TGCGCCAGCAGCTCACAGGGAAGTGGGACTGAAGCTTTCTTT. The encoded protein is CASSSQGSGTEAFF.

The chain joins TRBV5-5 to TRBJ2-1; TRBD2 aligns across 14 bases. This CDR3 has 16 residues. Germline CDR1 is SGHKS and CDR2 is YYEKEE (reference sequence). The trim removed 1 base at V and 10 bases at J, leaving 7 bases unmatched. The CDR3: CASSLSAGLAGAEQFF. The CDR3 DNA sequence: TGTGCCAGCAGCTTGAGCGCGGGACTAGCGGGAGCCGAGCAGTTCTTC.

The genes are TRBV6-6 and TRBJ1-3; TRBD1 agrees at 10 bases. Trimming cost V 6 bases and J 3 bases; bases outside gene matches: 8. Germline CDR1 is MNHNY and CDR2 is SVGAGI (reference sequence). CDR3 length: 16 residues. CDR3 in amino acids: CASRTGTGDGGNTIYF. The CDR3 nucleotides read TGTGCCAGCAGGACCGGGACAGGGGATGGTGGAAACACCATATATTTT.